This T cell receptor beta chain was captured by sequencing in a study of cytomegalovirus exposure and HLA in healthy donors. As for the study in general: The roughly 120 validation repertoires and the roughly 670 first-cohort repertoires shared a platform, a later analysis reported.

Study results and caveats: The study put 160 or so TCR beta chains on its list as cytomegalovirus-associated. In vitro checks showed that a few CMV-associated chains really do target CMV antigens.

The table came from immunoSEQ multiplex PCR; TCRdb's copy has only in-frame clones and leaves some out. This sample has around 80,000 clones, with roughly 96% found just once. The donors were in the roughly 120-subject validation cohort; that cohort was separate from the roughly 660-subject first cohort. Germline loops: CDR1 PRHDT, CDR2 FYEKMQ (reference sequence). The CDR3 is 16 amino acids. The V end lost 0 bases, the J end lost 2 bases, and 11 bases lay between the germline ends. For this clone: Antigen specificity is unknown.

The chain is built from TRBV13 and TRBJ2-1; TRBD2 is a possible D gene (6 bases). The TCR originated in a woman between 18 and 30 years old in good health and CMV-seronegative. Sequencing input: PBMCs. The CDR3 here is CASSLGGTLTYNEQFF. CDR3 in DNA: TGTGCCAGCAGCTTAGGGGGGACTCTAACCTACAATGAGCAGTTCTTC.